This T cell receptor (beta chain) comes out of a study of blood T cell repertoires in COVID-19. Across the whole study: The United States, Italy and Spain provided the acute and convalescent COVID-19 samples. Sample material is recorded as cDNA or gDNA derived from T cells, B-cell-depleted T cells, or PBMCs.

This clone was detected a few times. Source study methods: Cell counts per sample came from amplifying reference gene primers. Only in-frame clones appear in the TCRdb table, and some are missing; sequencing was by immunoSEQ multiplex PCR. V and J calls and clone size are as listed in that table; D and trimming were resolved from the DNA. The sample consists of under 200,000 clones, roughly 86% of them appearing once. The length of the CDR3 is 15 residues. V lost 6 bases and J lost 7; bases outside the gene matches: 6. CDR1 ENHRY and CDR2 SYGVKD come from the germline V gene. Source material: peripheral blood. This TCR derives from a man between 18 and 35 years old with acute or convalescent COVID-19. V gene TRBV10-3 combines with J gene TRBJ2-4; 13 bases map to TRBD2. CDR3 loop: CAIRPGLAGENIQYF. The DNA for the CDR3 is TGTGCCATCAGGCCCGGACTAGCGGGGGAGAACATTCAGTACTTC.